These 22 T cell receptor beta chains were all obtained from the same sample, sequenced in a study of patients and donors after allogeneic stem cell transplantation. TCRdb recomputed calls from the RT-PCR reads with MiXCR, one row per CDR3 protein. The sample contains some 960,000 distinct CDR3 sequences, roughly 18% of which appear only once. The sequenced sample consisted of blood, either unsorted or a sorted T cell fraction (not recorded which). Receptors originate from a human donor who was either an allogeneic HSCT recipient or a stem cell or donor lymphocyte infusion donor (not recorded which). It is not recorded whose cells these are; they may come from a transplant donor.

V usage is TRBV12-3 or TRBV12-4 and J usage is TRBJ1-4, with D unclear. The CDR3 totals 14 residues. The V gene lost 7 bases and the J gene lost 8 bases, with 17 bases spanning the gap. CDR3 DNA sequence: TGTGCCAGCAACCGACGGTTGGCCTCCGAAAAACTGTTTTTT. Its protein is CASNRRLASEKLFF.

The chain uses TRBV7-3 and TRBJ2-7, with D uncertain. The CDR3 is 13 amino acids. CDR1 and CDR2 from the germline V gene are SGHTA and FQGTGA. Trimming stripped 2 bases from V and 3 bases from J, with 8 bases between. The CDR3 DNA is TGTGCCAGCAGCTTAGATCCTGGCTACGAGCAGTACTTC. This sequence encodes CASSLDPGYEQYF.

The sample holds many counts of this clonotype. The J gene is TRBJ1-4, the V gene TRBV29-1, with TRBD1 identical over 7 bases. The CDR3 has 13 residues. V lost 7 bases and J lost 5; bases outside the gene matches: 7. CDR1 and CDR2 (germline): SQVTM, ANQGSEA. The CDR3 coding sequence is TGCAGCGCCCTTCAGGGGGGGAATGAAAAACTGTTTTTT. This gives the protein CSALQGGNEKLFF.

This clonotype was found a few times. This chain uses TRBV7-9 with TRBJ2-2; TRBD2 matches 13 bases. This CDR3 is 15 amino acids long. Trimming took 4 bases from V and 7 from J; bases not matched to a gene: 3. CDR1 is SEHNR, CDR2 FQNEAQ, per germline (reference sequence). CDR3 sequence reads: CASSSGTSGIGELFF. In DNA, the CDR3 is TGTGCCAGCAGCTCCGGGACTAGCGGGATCGGGGAGCTGTTTTTT.

This clonotype was counted ten times or more. The rearrangement uses TRBV9 and TRBJ2-1, with D possibly matching TRBD1 (5 bases). V lost 1 base and J lost 7, with 15 bases in between. Germline lookup yields CDR1 SGDLS and CDR2 YYNGEE. CDR3 size: 15 residues. CDR3 DNA sequence: TGTGCCAGCAGCGTAATTCAACAGGATTGGAATGAGCAGTTCTTC. Translated: CASSVIQQDWNEQFF.

The chain has TRBV30 and TRBJ2-7, with TRBD1 matching 9 bases. V was pared by 1 base and J by 7 bases, with 11 bases of the junction left unmatched. Germline CDR1 reads GTSNPN; CDR2 reads SVGIG (reference sequence). The CDR3 contains 15 residues. CDR3 bases: TGTGCCTGGAGTGCCTCTGGGACAGGGCAGGGGGAGCAGTACTTC. It yields the protein CAWSASGTGQGEQYF.

This clonotype was counted many times. The rearrangement uses TRBV12-3 or TRBV12-4 and TRBJ2-3; D is unclear. V shed 8 bases and J shed 1 base, with 13 bases lying between them. The CDR3 sequence is 14 residues long. CDR3 region: CASHRLGGTDTQYF. The CDR3 DNA reads TGTGCCAGCCACCGTCTAGGCGGCACAGATACGCAGTATTTT.

Many counts were recorded for this clonotype. The J gene is TRBJ1-1, the V gene TRBV5-1; TRBD1 is a possible D gene (5 bases). Germline V gene sequence: CDR1 SGHRS, CDR2 YFSETQ. This CDR3 region has 15 residues. Between the trimmed V and J ends, which lost 3 bases and 1 base, there was a span of 13 bases. The CDR3 region has the DNA TGCGCCAGCAGCTCCGGACATTTACAGAACACTGAAGCTTTCTTT. This sequence encodes CASSSGHLQNTEAFF.

The chain is built from TRBV3-1 and TRBJ2-1, with 7 positions matching TRBD1. Losses at the gene ends were 4 bases for V and 4 bases for J; bases not matched to a gene: 13. This CDR3 has 17 residues. CDR1 LGHDT and CDR2 YNNKEL come from the germline V gene (reference sequence). The CDR3 is CASSLNQPGQPYNEQFF. CDR3 in DNA: TGTGCCAGCAGCCTAAACCAACCGGGACAGCCGTACAATGAGCAGTTCTTC.

The table lists this clonotype with a few counts. The chain recombines TRBV11-3 with TRBJ1-4, with TRBD1 as a possible D gene (6 bases). Deletions cut 5 bases from V and 8 bases from J, with 12 bases between. The CDR3 contains 13 residues. From germline, CDR1 is SGHNT and CDR2 YENEEA. The CDR3 region is CASSLRGWEKLFF. The CDR3 DNA is TGTGCCAGCAGCCTCAGGGGTTGGGAAAAACTGTTTTTT.

V and J are TRBV20-1 and TRBJ2-3, with D possibly being TRBD1 (5 bases). The V and J ends lost 4 bases and 7 bases respectively, with 18 bases between them. The germline V gene encodes CDR1 DFQATT and CDR2 SNEGSKA (reference sequence). This CDR3 comprises 14 residues. The chain's CDR3 is CSAIGTGSPNTQYF. The CDR3 DNA follows: TGCAGTGCTATCGGTACAGGTAGTCCGAATACGCAGTATTTT.

This chain uses TRBV6-5 with TRBJ1-2; D is undetermined. The CDR3 extends over 14 amino acids. Germline V lookup: CDR1 MNHEY, CDR2 SVGAGI. Between the trimmed V and J ends, which lost 4 bases and 2 bases, there was a span of 11 bases. In nucleotides, the CDR3 is TGTGCCAGCAGTTCAATGGGCGGAAACTATGGCTACACCTTC. Amino acid sequence: CASSSMGGNYGYTF.

This rearrangement joins TRBV12-3 or TRBV12-4 to TRBJ2-1, with TRBD1 identical over 7 bases. CDR3 size: 13 residues. V lost 5 bases and J lost 9; bases outside the gene matches: 7. Written as DNA, the CDR3 is TGTGCCAGCAGTATTACAGGGGCGGGTGAGCAGTTCTTC. Amino acid sequence: CASSITGAGEQFF.

This clonotype was counted a few times. V gene TRBV20-1 combines with J gene TRBJ1-2; D ambiguous. The CDR3 extends over 13 amino acids. The V end was cut by 6 bases, the J end by 7 bases, with 18 bases between. The germline V gene encodes CDR1 DFQATT and CDR2 SNEGSKA (reference sequence). CDR3 sequence: CSASGEEWSGYTF. CDR3 DNA: TGCAGTGCGTCAGGAGAGGAATGGTCTGGCTACACCTTC.

The gene calls are TRBV7-9 and TRBJ2-1; D remains ambiguous. Germline V lookup: CDR1 SEHNR, CDR2 FQNEAQ (reference sequence). This CDR3 contains 13 residues. V shed 7 bases and J shed 6 bases, with 13 bases lying between them. The CDR3: CASNPARANEQFF. CDR3 coding DNA: TGTGCCAGCAACCCCGCAAGAGCCAATGAGCAGTTCTTC.

The sample holds a few counts of this clonotype. This rearrangement joins TRBV6-1 to TRBJ2-5; 12 positions match TRBD1. CDR3 length: 16 amino acids. Trimming took 6 bases from V and 4 from J; bases not matched to a gene: 9. Germline CDR1 MNHNS, CDR2 SASEGT. The CDR3 DNA is TGTGCCAGCAGACGCTCTGGGACAGGGGGCGCAGAGACCCAGTACTTC. Translated, it gives CASRRSGTGGAETQYF.

This clonotype has a handful of counts. The rearrangement uses TRBV12-3 or TRBV12-4 and TRBJ1-5, with D unresolved. The V gene lost 4 bases and the J gene lost 3 bases, with 10 bases spanning the gap. This CDR3 has 14 residues. The CDR3 DNA follows: TGTGCCAGCAGTTGGGATCACACCAATCAGCCCCAGCATTTT. Residues: CASSWDHTNQPQHF.

This clonotype was found a few times. This chain links TRBV27 with TRBJ1-2; no definite D call. V dropped 1 base and J dropped 2 bases, with 11 bases sitting between them. The CDR3 covers 15 residues. CDR1 MNHEY and CDR2 SMNVEV come from the germline V gene (reference sequence). CDR3 sequence reads: CASSLFAAANYGYTF. CDR3 coding DNA: TGTGCCAGCAGTTTATTTGCCGCAGCCAACTATGGCTACACCTTC.

The V and J genes are TRBV2 and TRBJ2-7, with TRBD1 matching over 7 bases. Germline V gene data show CDR1 as SNHLY and CDR2 as FYNNEI. This CDR3 has 15 amino acids. The V segment lost 6 bases and the J segment 0 bases; nucleotides outside the gene matches: 8. The CDR3 sequence: CASRPQGPYSYEQYF. In DNA form, the CDR3 reads TGTGCCAGCAGGCCACAGGGGCCCTACTCCTACGAGCAGTACTTC.

This clonotype was seen ten or more times. The chain employs TRBV24-1 and TRBJ1-2; D ambiguous. The CDR3 extends over 11 amino acids. Trimming took off 7 bases at V and 9 bases at J, with 11 bases between the two ends. CDR1 and CDR2 (germline): KGHDR, SFDVKD. The CDR3 loop is CATSVHMSYTF. DNA for the CDR3: TGTGCCACCAGCGTTCATATGAGCTACACCTTC.

The chain carries TRBV6-1 and TRBJ2-7; TRBD1 matches at 7 bases. After removal of 6 bases from V and 2 bases from J, the junction contained 7 bases not matched to a gene. The germline V gene has CDR1 MNHNS and CDR2 SASEGT. CDR3 size: 14 residues. The CDR3 protein is CASSSRQGPYEQYF. The DNA of the CDR3 is TGTGCCAGCAGCTCAAGACAGGGCCCCTACGAGCAGTACTTC.

This clonotype was found a few times. DNA for the CDR3: TGTGCCAGCAGTCGGGGACTACTAGCGGGAGAAGCCAATGAGCAGTTCTTC. It codes for CASSRGLLAGEANEQFF. The rearrangement uses TRBV6-1 and TRBJ2-1; TRBD2 matches 11 bases. The CDR3 sequence is 17 residues long. Germline CDR1 MNHNS, CDR2 SASEGT. V shed 5 bases and J 6 bases; nucleotides not matched to a gene: 12.